This section outlines one T cell receptor (beta chain) sequence together with its context. CDR3 length: 14 amino acids. Between the trimmed V and J ends, which lost 2 bases and 4 bases, there was a span of 9 bases. Per germline, CDR1 SGHNT and CDR2 YYREEE (reference sequence). These data belong to a study of blood T cell repertoires in COVID-19. Study context: Collection of acute and convalescent COVID-19 samples took place in the United States, Italy and Spain.

TCRdb's table, derived via immunoSEQ multiplex PCR, lists solely in-frame clones and lacks some. The profile covers tens of thousands of clones, with about 90% appearing a single time and about 18% taken by the ten largest. This sequence was found in a human donor in a cohort sampled during active COVID-19. Sample: peripheral blood. The rearrangement joins TRBV5-4 to TRBJ2-2; D might be TRBD2 (5 bases). The CDR3 spells CASSLRDRTGELFF. Here the CDR3 DNA reads TGTGCCAGCAGCTTACGGGATCGCACCGGGGAGCTGTTTTTT.